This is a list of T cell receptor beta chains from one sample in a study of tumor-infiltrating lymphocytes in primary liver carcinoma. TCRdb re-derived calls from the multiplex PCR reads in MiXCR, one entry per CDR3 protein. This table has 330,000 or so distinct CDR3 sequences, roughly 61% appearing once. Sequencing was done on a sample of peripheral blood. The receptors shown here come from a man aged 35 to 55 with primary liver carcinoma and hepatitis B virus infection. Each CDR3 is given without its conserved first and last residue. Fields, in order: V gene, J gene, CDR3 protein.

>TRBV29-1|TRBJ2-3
SGQGLAGPDTQY
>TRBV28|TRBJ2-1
AGNLAGPGREQF
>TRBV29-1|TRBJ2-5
SVEWSVAEIQY
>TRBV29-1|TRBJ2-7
SVRTACGQY
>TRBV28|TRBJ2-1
ASSFLAGYNEQF
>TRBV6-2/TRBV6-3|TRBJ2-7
TSSSGLAGFSYERY
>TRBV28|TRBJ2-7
ASSGKHNYEQY
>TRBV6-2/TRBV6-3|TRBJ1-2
ASSSDSGAYGYI
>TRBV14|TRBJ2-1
ASSLTGGASYNEQF
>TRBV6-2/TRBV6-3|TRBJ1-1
ASSSGAGNTEAF
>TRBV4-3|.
ASSQDGSGTDTQH
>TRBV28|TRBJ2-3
ASSSGTDTQY
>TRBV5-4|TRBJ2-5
ASSPYGGLAGKETQY
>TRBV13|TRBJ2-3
ASSRWDGSTDTQY
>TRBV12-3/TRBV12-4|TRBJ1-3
ASSSWPQGSLTGNTIY
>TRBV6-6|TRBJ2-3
ASNPMDTQY
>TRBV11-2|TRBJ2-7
ASSLSVGKRY
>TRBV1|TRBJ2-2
TSSQLGQRTNTVELF
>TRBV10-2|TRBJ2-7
ASSEEVVAYGQY
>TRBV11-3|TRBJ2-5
ASSPGLAGREALH
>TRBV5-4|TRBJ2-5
AISLPDRETQY
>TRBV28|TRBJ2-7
ASLAGGGEQY